The 10 T cell receptor beta chains in this list originate from one sample, sequenced in a study of T cell responses to AZD1222 COVID-19 vaccine. The data were produced by immunoSEQ multiplex PCR, yet TCRdb's version contains in-frame clones alone and is incomplete. The sample carries some 120,000 clones, about 90% recorded once. Sequenced material: peripheral blood, taken on day 0 of AZD1222 vaccination. The receptor set was obtained from an adult in good health.

The chain carries TRBV21-1 and TRBJ1-5; TRBD1 is the table's D call and was not checked against the DNA. TRBV21-1 is a recognized pseudogene. The CDR3 length is 14 residues. The CDR3 nucleotides read TGTGCCAGCAACCCGGACAGAAACAATCAGCCCCAGCATTTT. This gives the protein CASNPDRNNQPQHF.

The chain recombines TRBV18 with TRBJ1-2; TRBD1 agrees at 10 bases. The CDR3 is 15 amino acids. Germline V gene lookup returns CDR1 KGHSH and CDR2 LQKENI. V trimming: 3 bases; J trimming: 4 bases; junction bases outside the gene matches: 5. The CDR3 DNA sequence: TGTGCCAGCTCACCCGACAGGGGGCTGGGCTATGGCTACACCTTC. It encodes CASSPDRGLGYGYTF.

The chain is built from TRBV21-1 and TRBJ2-3. TRBV21-1 counts as a pseudogene. The CDR3 spans 16 residues. DNA of the CDR3: TGTGCCAGCAGCAAACTTATAGCCGGGCGAACAGATACGCAGTATTTT. Translating it yields CASSKLIAGRTDTQYF.

CDR3 loop: CASSAIVAGTGGGSNQPQHF. The DNA of the CDR3 is TGTGCCAGCAGTGCCATTGTTGCCGGGACAGGGGGAGGTAGCAATCAGCCCCAGCATTTT. The chain has TRBV6-1 and TRBJ1-5; 11 nucleotides line up with TRBD1. This CDR3 is built from 20 residues. J was trimmed by 0 bases and V by 4 bases; bases with no gene match: 14. Germline CDR1 is MNHNS and CDR2 is SASEGT.

The chain has TRBV5-1 and TRBJ2-1, with D possibly matching TRBD2 (5 bases). Trimming stripped 5 bases from V and 4 bases from J, with 13 bases between. The CDR3 covers 14 residues. Germline CDR1 and CDR2: SGHRS and YFSETQ. CDR3 DNA sequence: TGCGCCAGCAGTCGAACCTCGGGGTACAATGAGCAGTTCTTC. Its translation: CASSRTSGYNEQFF. Complete variable domain (other parts from reference TRBV5-1 and TRBJ2-1): KAGVTQTPRYLIKTRGQQVTLSCSPISGHRSVSWYQQTPGQGLQFLFEYFSETQRNKGNFPGRFSGRQFSNSRSEMNVSTLELGDSALYLCASSRTSGYNEQFFGPGTRLTVL.

This clone has more than one count but fewer than ten. The CDR3 region is CASRLESNIHRPINQPQHF. In nucleotides, the CDR3 is TGTGCAAGTCGCTTAGAGTCTAATATACACAGACCTATCAATCAGCCCCAGCATTTT. The V and J genes are TRBV12-2 and TRBJ1-5; the table's D call, TRBD1, has no DNA check behind it. TRBV12-2 is a pseudogene. This CDR3 contains 19 residues.

This rearrangement joins TRBV12-3 or TRBV12-4 to TRBJ2-3; the D is unclear. The CDR3 is 12 residues long. V was cut by 5 bases and J by 2 bases, with 5 bases left in between. The CDR3 is CASSPNTDTQYF. CDR3 sequence (DNA): TGTGCCAGCAGTCCCAACACAGATACGCAGTATTTT.

The chain combines TRBV18 with TRBJ2-2, with a possible D match to TRBD2 (6 bases). CDR3 length: 11 amino acids. The germline V and J ends were trimmed by 8 bases and 7 bases, with 8 bases remaining between them. CDR1 and CDR2 from the germline V gene are KGHSH and LQKENI. This CDR3 reads CASGGDGELFF. CDR3 nucleotides: TGTGCCAGCGGCGGGGACGGGGAGCTGTTTTTT.

This chain links TRBV9 with TRBJ1-1; D is uncertain. Per the germline V gene, CDR1 is SGDLS and CDR2 is YYNGEE. Trimming took 3 bases from V and 2 from J, leaving 8 bases between them. The CDR3 runs 13 residues. The CDR3 nucleotides read TGTGCCAGCAGCGCCGCCCTCAACACTGAAGCTTTCTTT. Translating gives CASSAALNTEAFF.

This clone has a single count. The chain combines TRBV28 with TRBJ2-5, with 9 bases matching TRBD1. CDR3 length: 14 amino acids. Germline V gene lookup returns CDR1 MDHEN and CDR2 SYDVKM. V lost 5 bases and J lost 2; bases outside the gene matches: 3. The CDR3 bases are TGTGCCAGCAGTACGGGACAGGGTCAAGAGACCCAGTACTTC. Amino acid sequence: CASSTGQGQETQYF.